This TCR beta chain was retrieved from a study of CD8+ T cells in alopecia areata. Across the whole study: In an open-label trial, patients got 5 to 10 mg tofacitinib twice daily. Tofacitinib exposure lasted 6 to 18 months, followed by 6 months off drug.

Treatment given: oral pan-JAK inhibitor, 5-10 mg twice daily. This clone was counted between two and nine times. The antigen is not known. The study's findings and limits: On tofacitinib, scalp clonality and expanded CD8+ clones among top 100 fell significantly.

As the sequencing template, cDNA was produced by extracting RNA and reverse transcribing it. Only in-frame clones appear in the TCRdb table, and some are missing; sequencing was by immunoSEQ multiplex PCR. The sample includes approximately 210,000 clones, more than 50% seen only once; the top ten take over 0.9%. This CDR3 spans 14 amino acids. CDR1 is SGHAT, CDR2 FQNNGV, per germline. Trimming left V 1 base short and J 9 bases short, with 13 bases between. This chain joins TRBV11-2 and TRBJ2-1; no firm D call. The source is a human donor with alopecia areata. This specimen consisted of CD4+ T cells sorted from blood, obtained at week 24, from a patient treated with tofacitinib. The CDR3 nucleotides read TGTGCCAGCAGCTTAGTGTTTGGCGCTGGTGAGCAGTTCTTC. Protein sequence: CASSLVFGAGEQFF.